This passage covers 12 T cell receptor beta chains from one sample sequenced in a study of blood T cell repertoires in COVID-19. Sequencing was performed with immunoSEQ multiplex PCR; in TCRdb, only in-frame clones are kept and a portion is missing. The sample yields about 230,000 clones, approximately 84% seen once. Material for sequencing was peripheral blood. The receptors derive from an elderly woman with acute or convalescent COVID-19.

This chain connects TRBV5-1 to TRBJ2-1; possible D gene TRBD1, 6 bases. The CDR3 contains 14 residues. With 3 bases removed from V and 8 bases from J, the gap between germline ends came to 15 bases. Germline-derived CDR1 and CDR2 are SGHRS and YFSETQ. CDR3: CASSWGRIGDEQFF. The DNA for the CDR3 is TGCGCCAGCAGCTGGGGGCGGATTGGCGATGAGCAGTTCTTC.

The chain joins TRBV28 to TRBJ1-1; possibly TRBD1 for D (6 bases). Trimming removed 6 bases from V and 0 bases from J, with 11 bases in between. CDR3 length: 14 residues. Germline V gene sequence: CDR1 MDHEN, CDR2 SYDVKM. CDR3 protein: CASRQTGVNTEAFF. CDR3 bases: TGTGCCAGCAGGCAGACAGGAGTGAACACTGAAGCTTTCTTT.

The chain is built from TRBV7-8 and TRBJ2-7, with D maybe TRBD1 (6 bases). From germline, CDR1 is SGHVS and CDR2 FQNEAQ. This CDR3 has 14 amino acids. Trimming took off 3 bases at V and 2 bases at J, with 11 bases between the two ends. The DNA for the CDR3 is TGTGCCAGCAGCTTGGGCAGGGGCCCCTACGAGCAGTACTTC. Amino acid sequence: CASSLGRGPYEQYF. The full variable domain, rest sourced from reference TRBV7-8 and TRBJ2-7, is GAGVSQSPRYKVAKRGQDVALRCDPISGHVSLFWYQQALGQGPEFLTYFQNEAQLDKSGLPSDRFFAERPEGSVSTLKIQRTQQEDSAVYLCASSLGRGPYEQYFGPGTRLTVT.

The chain uses TRBV19 and TRBJ2-7; 9 bases line up with TRBD2. CDR1 is LNHDA and CDR2 is SQIVND in the germline V gene (reference sequence). V was pared by 7 bases and J by 5 bases, with 15 bases of the junction left unmatched. The CDR3 covers 16 residues. The CDR3 nucleotides are TGTGCCAGTAACAAGAGGGCGGGAGGGCCGTTCGACGAGCAGTACTTC. This sequence encodes CASNKRAGGPFDEQYF.

In this sample, this clone turned up a few times. The V and J genes are TRBV9 and TRBJ2-1; D gene unclear. With 0 bases removed from V and 2 bases from J, the gap between germline ends came to 12 bases. The germline V gene encodes CDR1 SGDLS and CDR2 YYNGEE. This CDR3 is 16 amino acids long. This CDR3 is CASSVDPRPAYNEQFF. The CDR3 nucleotides are TGTGCCAGCAGCGTAGATCCCCGCCCGGCCTACAATGAGCAGTTCTTC.

This clone was picked up one time. The DNA for the CDR3 is TGTGCCAGCAGCCAAGAACCAGGGGTCACAGATACGCAGTATTTT. As protein: CASSQEPGVTDTQYF. The genes are TRBV3-1 (or the pseudogene TRBV3-2) and TRBJ2-3, with D possibly matching TRBD1 (6 bases). The CDR3 extends over 15 amino acids. Trimming stripped 0 bases from V and 2 bases from J, with 9 bases between. The germline CDR1 and CDR2 sequences are LGHDT and YNNKEL (reference sequence).

The genes are TRBV27 and TRBJ2-6, with 9 positions matching TRBD1. V lost 10 bases and J lost 2; bases outside the gene matches: 15. Germline loops: CDR1 MNHEY, CDR2 SMNVEV (reference sequence). CDR3 length: 18 amino acids. The CDR3 DNA is TGTGCCACTCACCGGGACAGGGAATCTCTTGCTGGGGCCAACGTCCTGACTTTC. Translated: CATHRDRESLAGANVLTF.

The chain has TRBV7-2 and TRBJ2-5; D perhaps matches TRBD1 (6 bases). V was trimmed by 5 bases and J by 1 base, leaving 17 bases between them. The CDR3 totals 16 residues. CDR1 is SGHTA and CDR2 is FQGNSA in the germline V gene. CDR3 in amino acids: CASSPSTTGFQETQYF. CDR3 sequence (DNA): TGTGCCAGCAGCCCCAGCACGACAGGTTTCCAAGAGACCCAGTACTTC.

V and J are TRBV5-1 and TRBJ2-1; 8 bases fit TRBD2. This CDR3 is built from 17 residues. Losses at the gene ends were 4 bases for V and 0 bases for J; bases not matched to a gene: 9. In germline, CDR1 is SGHRS, CDR2 YFSETQ. The CDR3: CASSPRTAGGSYNEQFF. The CDR3 nucleotides are TGCGCCAGCAGCCCAAGGACGGCGGGAGGCTCCTACAATGAGCAGTTCTTC.

The chain has TRBV14 and TRBJ1-1; 7 bases are a match to TRBD1. After removal of 0 bases from V and 0 bases from J, the junction contained 13 bases not matched to a gene. The CDR3 is 19 amino acids. Germline loops: CDR1 SGHDN, CDR2 FVKESK. CDR3 in DNA: TGTGCCAGCAGCCAAGATATCTCTTTCAGGGGGAAAATGAACACTGAAGCTTTCTTT. This codes for CASSQDISFRGKMNTEAFF.

In its sample, this clone was seen a few times. This chain joins TRBV7-9 and TRBJ2-2, with D unclear. This CDR3 has 15 amino acids. V was pared by 2 bases and J by 6 bases, with 13 bases between. In germline, CDR1 is SEHNR, CDR2 FQNEAQ (reference sequence). This CDR3 reads CASSLYNLGPGELFF. The DNA for the CDR3 is TGTGCCAGCAGCTTATATAACCTAGGCCCCGGGGAGCTGTTTTTT.

This clone has only a few counts. The chain joins TRBV7-6 to TRBJ1-3; D unclear. Trimming removed 1 base from V and 0 bases from J, with 10 bases in between. The CDR3 extends over 16 amino acids. The germline gives CDR1 SGHVS, CDR2 FNYEAQ. The CDR3 loop reads CASSLGGPSSGNTIYF. The CDR3, as DNA: TGTGCCAGCAGCTTAGGAGGCCCCAGCTCTGGAAACACCATATATTTT.